A selection of T cell receptor beta chains follows, all from one sample in a study of blood T cell repertoires in COVID-19. The data were produced by immunoSEQ multiplex PCR, yet TCRdb's version contains in-frame clones alone and is incomplete. The table has under 300,000 clones, about 88% seen once. Sequenced: peripheral blood. The origin of the receptors is a human donor with COVID-19, enrolled during active disease. The donor label of this sample is uncertain. CDR3s include the opening cysteine and the closing phenylalanine or tryptophan. The D gene is left open where the match is weak. Size values are once, few and many counts, or a class for expanded clones, and some rows have none.

V gene	J gene	clone size	D gene	CDR3 length	CDR3 protein	CDR3 DNA
TRBV6-5	TRBJ2-4	once	NA	14	CASSYSRVENIQYF	TGTGCCAGCAGTTACTCGCGGGTGGAAAACATTCAGTACTTC
TRBV9	TRBJ1-1	NA	TRBD1	15	CASSATGQEHTEAFF	TGTGCCAGCAGCGCGACAGGGCAAGAACACACTGAAGCTTTCTTT
TRBV7-2	TRBJ1-2	NA	NA	16	CASSLLSGLLNYGYTF	TGTGCCAGCAGCCTACTTTCCGGACTTTTAAACTATGGCTACACCTTC
TRBV3-1/TRBV3-2	TRBJ2-7	NA	TRBD1	15	CASSRSGQGFYEQYF	TGTGCCAGCAGCCGTTCGGGACAGGGGTTCTACGAGCAGTACTTC
TRBV27	TRBJ2-5	once	NA	14	CASSFFGPGETQYF	TGTGCCAGCAGTTTCTTTGGGCCAGGGGAGACCCAGTACTTC
TRBV7-3	TRBJ2-3	NA	NA	16	CASSFLPSGRVDTQYF	TGTGCCAGCAGCTTTCTCCCGAGCGGACGGGTGGATACGCAGTATTTT
TRBV28	TRBJ1-5	once	NA	16	CASSLFGQPSNQPQHF	TGTGCCAGCAGTTTATTCGGACAGCCTAGCAATCAGCCCCAGCATTTT
TRBV11-3	TRBJ2-7	few	TRBD1	14	CASSLGDRSYEQYF	TGTGCCAGCAGCCTCGGGGACAGATCCTACGAGCAGTACTTC
TRBV2	TRBJ1-2	NA	NA	14	CASRRRDGLYGYTF	TGTGCCAGCAGACGGAGGGACGGTTTATATGGCTACACCTTC
TRBV27	TRBJ1-2	NA	TRBD1	14	CASTRQGARYGYTF	TGTGCCAGCACCAGACAGGGGGCAAGATATGGCTACACCTTC
TRBV19	TRBJ2-7	NA	TRBD1	16	CASSIRSGQGNYEQYF	TGTGCCAGTAGTATAAGGTCGGGACAGGGCAACTACGAGCAGTACTTC
TRBV6-5	TRBJ2-2	NA	TRBD2	14	CASSYSLAGVDLFF	TGTGCCAGCAGTTACTCCCTAGCGGGAGTGGACCTGTTTTTT
TRBV19	TRBJ2-5	NA	NA	15	CASKMWGGRQETQYF	TGTGCCAGCAAAATGTGGGGAGGACGGCAAGAGACCCAGTACTTC
TRBV6-5	TRBJ1-1	NA	NA	13	CASSYSGGEKAFF	TGTGCCAGCAGTTACTCGGGGGGTGAAAAAGCTTTCTTT
TRBV5-6	TRBJ2-1	once	NA	17	CASSLGPAGLAAGEQFF	TGTGCCAGCAGCTTGGGTCCCGCTGGACTTGCCGCCGGTGAGCAGTTCTTC
TRBV18	TRBJ2-3	NA	NA	12	CASSPGGDTQYF	TGTGCCAGCTCACCAGGAGGCGATACGCAGTATTTT
TRBV30	TRBJ1-5	NA	NA	12	CAWSTYELPQHF	TGTGCCTGGAGTACCTATGAACTGCCCCAGCATTTT
TRBV24-1	TRBJ1-5	NA	TRBD1	16	CATSDQGTGGEQPQHF	TGTGCCACCAGTGATCAAGGGACAGGGGGTGAACAGCCCCAGCATTTT
TRBV6-5	TRBJ2-7	NA	TRBD1	14	CASSRIGQGYEQYF	TGTGCCAGCAGTAGGATTGGACAGGGTTACGAGCAGTACTTC
TRBV3-1/TRBV3-2	TRBJ1-4	NA	NA	16	CASSQVPVATNEKLFF	TGTGCCAGCAGCCAAGTTCCGGTTGCAACTAATGAAAAACTGTTTTTT
TRBV3-1/TRBV3-2	TRBJ2-7	NA	NA	14	CASSQRGSDYEQYF	TGTGCCAGCAGCCAAAGGGGCTCCGACTACGAGCAGTACTTC
TRBV5-1	TRBJ1-4	NA	TRBD1	14	CASSLQGVNEKLFF	TGCGCCAGCAGCTTGCAGGGGGTTAATGAAAAACTGTTTTTT
TRBV3-1/TRBV3-2	TRBJ1-2	NA	NA	15	CASSQGGQQGPGYTF	TGTGCCAGCAGCCAAGGGGGGCAACAGGGTCCTGGCTACACCTTC
TRBV7-2	TRBJ2-7	NA	TRBD2	13	CASGTTHTYEQYF	TGTGCCAGTGGGACTACTCATACCTACGAGCAGTACTTC
TRBV9	TRBJ2-2	once	TRBD2	16	CASSVGERDLAGELFF	TGTGCCAGCAGCGTAGGGGAGCGGGATTTGGCCGGGGAGCTGTTTTTT
TRBV6-2/TRBV6-3	TRBJ2-5	NA	TRBD2	15	CASSGGVAGEETQYF	TGTGCCAGCAGTGGCGGGGTAGCGGGAGAGGAGACCCAGTACTTC
TRBV2	TRBJ1-3	NA	TRBD1	16	CASSNQQQGTGNTIYF	TGTGCCAGCAGTAACCAGCAACAGGGGACTGGAAACACCATATATTTT
TRBV28	TRBJ1-2	once	TRBD1	15	CASSHPPGQGNGYTF	TGTGCCAGCAGCCACCCCCCGGGACAGGGAAATGGCTACACCTTC
TRBV6-2/TRBV6-3	TRBJ2-5	NA	NA	11	CASSAGETQYF	TGTGCCAGCAGTGCAGGAGAGACCCAGTACTTC
TRBV6-5	TRBJ1-1	few	TRBD1	13	CASRKDRDTEAFF	TGTGCCAGCAGGAAGGACAGGGACACTGAAGCTTTCTTT
TRBV9	TRBJ2-1	NA	TRBD2	14	CASSVMSGSDEQFF	TGTGCCAGCAGCGTAATGAGCGGGAGTGATGAGCAGTTCTTC
TRBV7-2	TRBJ2-1	once	TRBD1	15	CASSSEQGGYNEQFF	TGTGCCAGCAGCTCAGAACAGGGGGGCTACAATGAGCAGTTCTTC
TRBV18	TRBJ1-3	NA	TRBD1	19	CASSPQLGQVGDSGNTIYF	TGTGCCAGCTCACCACAATTGGGACAGGTGGGAGACTCCGGAAACACCATATATTTT
TRBV19	TRBJ2-2	NA	TRBD1	14	CASRTGVNTGELFF	TGTGCCAGCCGGACAGGCGTTAACACCGGGGAGCTGTTTTTT
TRBV3-1/TRBV3-2	TRBJ1-2	NA	NA	13	CASSQLQLNGYTF	TGTGCCAGCAGCCAACTACAGTTAAATGGCTACACCTTC
TRBV7-2	TRBJ2-7	once	TRBD1	15	CASSRRQGATYEQYF	TGTGCCAGCAGCCGCAGACAGGGGGCGACCTACGAGCAGTACTTC
TRBV7-2	TRBJ2-1	NA	NA	13	CASSLGALNEQFF	TGTGCCAGCAGCTTAGGCGCGCTTAATGAGCAGTTCTTC
TRBV10-1	TRBJ2-7	NA	NA	13	CASSEGPTGEQYF	TGCGCCAGCAGTGAGGGCCCCACGGGGGAGCAGTACTTC
TRBV6-5	TRBJ1-5	NA	TRBD1	13	CASDRARHQPQHF	TGTGCCAGCGACAGGGCTCGGCACCAGCCCCAGCATTTT
TRBV5-1	TRBJ1-2	NA	NA	15	CASSSYRARDYGYTF	TGCGCCAGCAGCTCCTACAGGGCGAGGGACTATGGCTACACCTTC
TRBV7-2	TRBJ1-1	NA	NA	12	CASSSYTTEAFF	TGTGCCAGCAGCTCATACACCACTGAAGCTTTCTTT
TRBV4-3	TRBJ1-5	NA	NA	13	CASSPSPNQPQHF	TGCGCCAGCAGCCCTTCTCCCAATCAGCCCCAGCATTTT
TRBV19	TRBJ2-1	once	NA	15	CASSIEGGTYNEQFF	TGTGCCAGTAGTATAGAGGGAGGCACCTACAATGAGCAGTTCTTC
TRBV19	TRBJ1-5	NA	NA	14	CATEGVGGNQPQHF	TGTGCCACTGAAGGGGTTGGAGGCAATCAGCCCCAGCATTTT
TRBV14	TRBJ1-2	NA	NA	13	CASSLRPRGGYTF	TGTGCCAGCAGCCTCCGGCCTAGAGGGGGCTACACCTTC
TRBV3-1/TRBV3-2	TRBJ2-4	NA	TRBD2	16	CASSQTSGSNKNIQYF	TGTGCCAGCAGCCAAACTAGCGGGTCTAACAAAAACATTCAGTACTTC
TRBV11-3	TRBJ2-7	NA	TRBD2	15	CASSLGSGSPYEQYF	TGTGCCAGCAGCTTAGGGAGCGGGAGTCCCTACGAGCAGTACTTC
TRBV15	TRBJ1-6	NA	NA	16	CATSRDLGQANSPLHF	TGTGCCACCAGCAGAGATCTGGGCCAGGCGAATTCACCCCTCCACTTT
TRBV19	TRBJ2-5	NA	NA	14	CASSSSGIQETQYF	TGTGCCAGTAGTTCCTCCGGGATACAAGAGACCCAGTACTTC
TRBV28	TRBJ2-5	once	TRBD2	14	CASTGTSGKETQYF	TGTGCCAGCACCGGGACTAGCGGTAAAGAGACCCAGTACTTC
TRBV19	TRBJ2-3	many	TRBD2	14	CASSTSGRLDTQYF	TGTGCCAGTAGTACCAGCGGGAGGCTTGATACGCAGTATTTT
TRBV4-1	TRBJ1-1	NA	TRBD1	16	CASSQPTDGTGAEAFF	TGCGCCAGCAGCCAACCTACCGATGGGACAGGGGCTGAAGCTTTCTTT
TRBV28	TRBJ1-3	NA	TRBD1	15	CASSWDRGPGNTIYF	TGTGCCAGCAGTTGGGACAGGGGGCCTGGAAACACCATATATTTT